This T cell receptor beta chain was found in a study of shared clonotypes between healthy human individuals. Overall study results and limits: Investigators expected sequencing depth to affect clonotype sharing among donors.

For this clone: The target antigen is unknown.

In the authors' methods: ImmunoSEQ output lacked quality scores and full-length reads, limiting matched filtering. This table comes from immunoSEQ multiplex PCR, and its TCRdb copy is limited to in-frame clones, with some not included. V and J calls and clone size are as listed in that table; D and trimming were resolved from the DNA. This sample carries some 2,500,000 clones, roughly 93% of them seen once, and the ten largest clones take approximately 0.36%. This CDR3 has 17 residues. Trimming pared 2 bases from V and 1 base from J, leaving 18 bases between. In germline, CDR1 is SGHDT, CDR2 YYEEEE. Material: naive CD4+ T cells from PBMCs. Sample subset: CD45RA+ positively selected. The sequence was obtained from a man aged 18-30 years in good health. Some clones in this sample may be carry-over from other donors' samples. The rearrangement uses TRBV5-6 and TRBJ1-1; D is possibly TRBD1 (5 bases). CDR3 protein: CASSFRKTARTNTEAFF. In DNA form, the CDR3 reads TGTGCCAGCAGCTTCCGTAAGACAGCACGAACGAACACTGAAGCTTTCTTT.